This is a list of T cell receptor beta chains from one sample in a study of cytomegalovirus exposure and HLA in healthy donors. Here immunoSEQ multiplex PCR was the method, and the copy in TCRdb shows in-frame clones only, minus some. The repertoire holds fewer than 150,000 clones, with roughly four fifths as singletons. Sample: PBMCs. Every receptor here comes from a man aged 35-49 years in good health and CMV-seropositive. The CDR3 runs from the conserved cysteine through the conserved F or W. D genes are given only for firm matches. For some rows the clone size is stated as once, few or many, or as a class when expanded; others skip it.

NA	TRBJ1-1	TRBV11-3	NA	CASSFTLRGTEAFF	TGTGCCAGCAGCTTTACCCTTCGGGGGACTGAAGCTTTCTTT
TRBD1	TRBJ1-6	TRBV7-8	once	CASSHGQGGNSPLHF	TGTGCCAGCAGCCACGGACAGGGTGGTAATTCACCCCTCCACTTT
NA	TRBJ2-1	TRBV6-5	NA	CASKRYNEQFF	TGTGCCAGCAAGCGGTACAATGAGCAGTTCTTC
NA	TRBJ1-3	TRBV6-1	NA	CASSLSDSGNTIYF	TGTGCCAGCAGTTTGTCGGACTCCGGAAACACCATATATTTT
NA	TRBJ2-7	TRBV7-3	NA	CASSLNLVSSYEQYF	TGTGCCAGCAGCTTAAATCTAGTGAGCTCCTACGAGCAGTACTTC
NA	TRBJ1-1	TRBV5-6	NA	CASSAGGVGAEAFF	TGTGCCAGCAGCGCCGGGGGGGTTGGCGCTGAAGCTTTCTTT
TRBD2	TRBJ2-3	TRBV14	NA	CASSGLAGTDTQYF	TGTGCCAGCAGCGGACTAGCGGGCACAGATACGCAGTATTTT
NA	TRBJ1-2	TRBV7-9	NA	CASSFKAGSNYGYTF	TGTGCCAGCAGCTTTAAGGCAGGTTCTAACTATGGCTACACCTTC
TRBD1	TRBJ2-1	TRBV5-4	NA	CASTPGQGTYNEQFF	TGTGCCAGCACCCCGGGACAGGGTACCTACAATGAGCAGTTCTTC
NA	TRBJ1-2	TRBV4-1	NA	CASSQDRQGLGGYTF	TGCGCCAGCAGCCAAGATCGGCAGGGGCTGGGAGGCTACACCTTC
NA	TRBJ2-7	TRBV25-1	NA	CASESGFSSYEQYF	TGTGCCAGCGAATCAGGGTTCAGCTCCTACGAGCAGTACTTC
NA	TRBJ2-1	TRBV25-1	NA	CASSEYLNEQFF	TGTGCCAGCAGTGAATATCTCAATGAGCAGTTCTTC
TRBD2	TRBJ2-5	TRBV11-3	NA	CASSLSFAGAPQETQYF	TGTGCCAGCAGCTTATCCTTCGCGGGAGCCCCCCAAGAGACCCAGTACTTC
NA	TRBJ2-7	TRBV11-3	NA	CASSGPGVLDEQYF	TGTGCCAGCTCGGGGCCAGGGGTTCTCGACGAGCAGTACTTC
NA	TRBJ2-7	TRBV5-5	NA	CASSLGRDRSYEQYF	TGTGCCAGCAGCTTGGGGCGGGACCGCTCCTACGAGCAGTACTTC
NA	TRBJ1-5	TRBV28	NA	CASSTTGRGNQPQHF	TGTGCCAGCAGTACGACAGGACGGGGCAATCAGCCCCAGCATTTT
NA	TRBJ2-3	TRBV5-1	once	CASTLNLASGTDTQYF	TGCGCCAGCACCCTCAATCTAGCGTCAGGCACAGATACGCAGTATTTT
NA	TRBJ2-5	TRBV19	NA	CASSPGQGETQYF	TGTGCCAGTAGTCCGGGACAAGGAGAGACCCAGTACTTC
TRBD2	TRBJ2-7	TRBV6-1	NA	CASSEGLAIVPSYEQYF	TGTGCCAGCAGTGAAGGACTAGCGATAGTCCCTTCCTACGAGCAGTACTTC
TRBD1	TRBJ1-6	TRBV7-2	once	CASSADRDSPLHF	TGTGCCAGCAGCGCCGACAGGGACTCACCCCTCCACTTT
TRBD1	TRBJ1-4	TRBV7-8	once	CASSAPDRGIANEKLFF	TGTGCCAGCAGCGCCCCGGACAGGGGTATAGCTAATGAAAAACTGTTTTTT
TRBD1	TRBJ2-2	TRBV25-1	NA	CASSERQGFGELFF	TGTGCCAGCAGTGAAAGACAGGGTTTCGGGGAGCTGTTTTTT
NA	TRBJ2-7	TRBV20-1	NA	CSAGGFREQYF	TGCAGTGCCGGGGGTTTTCGCGAGCAGTACTTC
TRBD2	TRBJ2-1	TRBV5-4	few	CASSLAAVAGGLNEQFF	TGTGCCAGCAGCTTGGCCGCCGTAGCGGGGGGGCTCAATGAGCAGTTCTTC
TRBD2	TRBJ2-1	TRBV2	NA	CASSETSGSFTEQFF	TGTGCCAGCAGCGAGACTAGCGGGAGTTTCACTGAGCAGTTCTTC
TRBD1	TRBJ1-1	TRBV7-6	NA	CASSPGQDEAFF	TGTGCCAGCAGCCCCGGACAGGATGAAGCTTTCTTT
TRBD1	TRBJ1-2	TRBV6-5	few	CASKTGLQGVGYTF	TGTGCCAGCAAGACAGGATTACAGGGGGTGGGCTACACCTTC